These 14 T cell receptor beta chains originate from one sample sequenced in a study of technical replicates of blood from a handful of donors. Using immunoSEQ multiplex PCR, the repertoire was profiled, and TCRdb retains in-frame clones only, with some absent. The sample yields approximately 50,000 clones, 94% seen once. Sequencing used T cells isolated from PBMCs. All receptors derive from a human donor in good health.

The rearrangement joins TRBV11-2 to TRBJ2-1; 10 nucleotides agree with TRBD1. The CDR3 is 17 amino acids. Germline loops: CDR1 SGHAT, CDR2 FQNNGV. After removal of 4 bases from V and 7 bases from J, the junction contained 13 bases not matched to a gene. The DNA of the CDR3 is TGTGCCAGCAGCTCGACTAGACAGGGGGCGACGGGGAATGAGCAGTTCTTC. Translation: CASSSTRQGATGNEQFF.

The chain is built from TRBV18 and TRBJ1-1; possible D gene TRBD1, 5 bases. The CDR3 loop spans 14 amino acids. Trimming removed 6 bases from V and 1 base from J, with 12 bases in between. CDR1 is KGHSH and CDR2 is LQKENI in the germline V gene. The DNA of the CDR3 is TGTGCCAGCTCCCTTCAAGACAGGAACACTGAAGCTTTCTTT. It translates to CASSLQDRNTEAFF.

The chain joins TRBV14 to TRBJ1-2, with a tentative D call TRBD1 (5 bases). Germline V gene sequence: CDR1 SGHDN, CDR2 FVKESK. V was clipped by 6 bases and J by 4 bases, with 12 bases between them. The CDR3 loop spans 13 amino acids. CDR3 nucleotide sequence: TGTGCCAGCAGTCCCGGGGGAAGCTATGGCTACACCTTC. Protein: CASSPGGSYGYTF.

V usage is TRBV29-1 and J usage is TRBJ2-5; weak D call: TRBD1 (6 bases). V lost 7 bases, J lost 3 bases, and 12 bases lay in between. The germline CDR1 and CDR2 sequences are SQVTM and ANQGSEA. The CDR3 is made up of 12 amino acids. CDR3 in amino acids: CSAHPGEETQYF. CDR3 nucleotides: TGCAGCGCTCACCCAGGGGAAGAGACCCAGTACTTC.

V and J are TRBV5-1 and TRBJ2-7; 10 bases match TRBD2. This CDR3 contains 15 residues. Per the germline V gene, CDR1 is SGHRS and CDR2 is YFSETQ. With V trimmed by 0 bases and J by 5 bases, 5 bases remained unmatched. CDR3 in DNA: TGCGCCAGCAGCTTGGGACTAGCGGGCGTAGACGAGCAGTACTTC. Its translation is CASSLGLAGVDEQYF. The entire variable domain, with the rest obtained from reference TRBV5-1 and TRBJ2-7, is as follows: KAGVTQTPRYLIKTRGQQVTLSCSPISGHRSVSWYQQTPGQGLQFLFEYFSETQRNKGNFPGRFSGRQFSNSRSEMNVSTLELGDSALYLCASSLGLAGVDEQYFGPGTRLTVT.

The genes are TRBV7-9 and TRBJ1-2; 7 nucleotides line up with TRBD1. The V and J ends lost 1 base and 7 bases, in that order; junction bases with no gene match: 6. The CDR3 runs 14 residues. Germline values: CDR1 SEHNR, CDR2 FQNEAQ (reference sequence). The CDR3 sequence: CASSLGPGQFGYTF. The CDR3 nucleotides read TGTGCCAGCAGCTTAGGCCCGGGACAGTTTGGCTACACCTTC.

The chain is built from TRBV5-6 and TRBJ2-2, with D unresolved. CDR3 length: 12 residues. Germline lookup yields CDR1 SGHDT and CDR2 YYEEEE. The V end lost 2 bases, the J end lost 6 bases, and 5 bases lay between the germline ends. In DNA, the CDR3 is TGTGCCAGCAGCTTTCCCGCCGGGGAGCTGTTTTTT. The encoded protein is CASSFPAGELFF.

The J gene is TRBJ2-7, the V gene TRBV5-4; the D gene is possibly TRBD2 (6 bases). Germline V CDR1 and CDR2: SGHNT, YYREEE (reference sequence). This CDR3 is 14 amino acids long. V was cut by 4 bases and J by 2 bases, with 13 bases left in between. The CDR3 reads CASSPGTSPYEQYF. The CDR3 nucleotides are TGTGCCAGCAGCCCCGGGACTTCTCCCTACGAGCAGTACTTC.

The V gene is TRBV7-2, the J gene TRBJ1-4, with TRBD1 matching over 9 bases. The trim removed 3 bases at V and 7 bases at J, leaving 6 bases unmatched. Germline CDR1 is SGHTA and CDR2 is FQGNSA. The length of the CDR3 is 15 residues. For the CDR3, the DNA is TGTGCCAGCAGCTTCGAAGGACAGGGGCCTGAAAAACTGTTTTTT. This gives the protein CASSFEGQGPEKLFF.

The chain combines TRBV7-9 with TRBJ1-5; TRBD1 matches at 7 bases. CDR3 size: 18 residues. Germline V CDR1 and CDR2: SEHNR, FQNEAQ (reference sequence). Losses at the gene ends were 1 base for V and 2 bases for J; bases not matched to a gene: 11. The DNA of the CDR3 is TGTGCCAGCAGCTTAGTTCGCAGGGGGAGTTACGGCAATCAGCCCCAGCATTTT. Its translation: CASSLVRRGSYGNQPQHF.

The chain links TRBV7-9 to TRBJ1-1; the match to TRBD1 covers 9 bases. Unmatched junction bases numbered 7, after V lost 5 bases and J lost 6 bases. The germline CDR1 and CDR2 sequences are SEHNR and FQNEAQ (reference sequence). The CDR3 is made up of 14 amino acids. The CDR3 DNA sequence: TGTGCCAGCAGCCAGCCCGGACAGGGGCCTGAAGCTTTCTTT. It encodes CASSQPGQGPEAFF. Full variable domain (outside the CDR3, taken from reference TRBV7-9 and TRBJ1-1): DTGVSQNPRHKITKRGQNVTFRCDPISEHNRLYWYRQTLGQGPEFLTYFQNEAQLEKSRLLSDRFSAERPKGSFSTLEIQRTEQGDSAMYLCASSQPGQGPEAFFGQGTRLTVV.

A single count supports this clone. This sequence joins TRBV7-3 and TRBJ2-1; 8 positions match TRBD1. The germline gives CDR1 SGHTA, CDR2 FQGTGA. The CDR3 spans 15 residues. Trimming at V came to 5 bases and at J to 2 bases, leaving 5 bases not matched to a gene. The CDR3 DNA sequence: TGTGCCAGCAGCGGAGAGACAGGGGCCTACAATGAGCAGTTCTTC. Its protein is CASSGETGAYNEQFF.

V and J are TRBV10-3 and TRBJ2-3, with 7 bases matching TRBD2. CDR3 size: 16 residues. Germline CDR1 is ENHRY and CDR2 is SYGVKD. The trim removed 3 bases at V and 2 bases at J, leaving 8 bases unmatched. For the CDR3, the DNA is TGTGCCATCAGTGATGATCCACTAGCGATCACAGATACGCAGTATTTT. Translating it yields CAISDDPLAITDTQYF.

The chain carries TRBV7-9 and TRBJ2-4, with D perhaps matching TRBD1 (6 bases). Trimming removed 5 bases from V and 6 bases from J, with 8 bases in between. This CDR3 is built from 12 residues. Germline CDR1 reads SEHNR; CDR2 reads FQNEAQ (reference sequence). The CDR3 nucleotides read TGTGCCAGCAGCCGGGACACAAACATTCAGTACTTC. Amino acid sequence: CASSRDTNIQYF.